The T cell receptor (beta chain) described here comes from a study of blood T cell repertoires in COVID-19. Study summary: Samples representing acute and convalescent COVID-19 were sourced from the United States, Italy and Spain. In each case, the material was cDNA or gDNA derived from T cells, B-cell-depleted T cells, or PBMCs.

Seattle's enrolled individuals joined amid active infection and were then monitored longitudinally. In this sample, this clone turned up once. Measured with immunoSEQ multiplex PCR; TCRdb has only the in-frame clones, and not every one. Seen here are about 130,000 clones, about 85% observed once, and the top ten hold about 5%. Input material: peripheral blood. The clonotype originates from a woman aged 70-85 years with COVID-19, enrolled during active disease.

The CDR3 DNA follows: TGTGCCAGCAGCGGAACAGGGAATCAGCCCCAGCATTTT. It encodes CASSGTGNQPQHF. The V call is TRBV6-5, the J call TRBJ1-5; D might be TRBD1 (6 bases). The CDR3 runs 13 residues. Germline loops: CDR1 MNHEY, CDR2 SVGAGI. Trimming cost V 6 bases and J 4 bases, with 10 bases left between them.